The sequence of this TCR beta chain was determined in a study of CD8+ T cells in alopecia areata (dated by TCRdb to 2016 to 2019). General notes on the study: The study used high-throughput TCRbeta sequencing to examine T cell clonal expansion in alopecia areata, in both the C3H/HeJ mouse model and human patients. In humans, TCRbeta sequencing was performed on scalp tissue and on sorted CD4+ and CD8+ peripheral blood T cells from healthy controls and from patients with patchy or totalis/universalis alopecia areata. Clonality in the scalp was compared among normal scalp (n=4), patchy alopecia areata scalp (n=8), and alopecia totalis/universalis scalp (n=8). RNA was obtained with the PAXgene miRNA kit for fixed scalp, the miRNeasy kit for PBMCs, and the RNeasy kit for mouse skin. TCRbeta CDR3 regions were amplified by immunoSEQ multiplex PCR using 35 Vbeta forward and 13 Jbeta reverse primers. The full study reports these points: Unlike mouse skin, which is dominated by gammadelta T cells, normal human skin has resident alphabeta T cells that are also sequenced, and this complicates analysis of the scalp TCR repertoire. Compared with normal scalp, lesional scalp had higher clonality and more expanded CD8+ clones, particularly in alopecia totalis/universalis, a pattern that suggests antigenic drive. Shared TCR sequences between patients were less evident than in mice, which may be partly attributable to HLA diversity in the patient population.

The germline V end is reduced by 5 bases and the J end by 4 bases; junction bases left unmatched: 5. Via the germline V gene, CDR1 is SQVTM and CDR2 ANQGSEA. From the cysteine up to the phenylalanine, the CDR3 has a length of 13 residues. Just the 39-base CDR3 DNA is kept, in frame starting at base 1. PBMCs were isolated by density centrifugation and stained for CD3, CD4 and CD8, after which CD4+ and CD8+ T cells were sorted on a FACSAria. Scalp biopsies and blood samples were provided by unaffected controls. Libraries were prepared through the immunoSEQ multiplex PCR assay. For TCR sequencing, RNA was extracted from every sample and reverse transcribed into cDNA to serve as template. First-strand cDNA was synthesized using SuperScript III with a 2:1 mix of oligo-dT and random hexamers. A synthetic immune receptor repertoire was used to measure amplification bias, and any remaining bias was corrected computationally. The authors' analysis ran thus. After raw reads were preprocessed to remove errors, the CDR3 was defined following IMGT conventions as running from the conserved cysteine to phenylalanine. Clonality was computed by normalizing Shannon entropy by log2 of the number of productive unique TCRs and subtracting the result from 1. Whether scalp clones were CD4 or CD8 was inferred by matching scalp TCRbeta sequences against CD4 and CD8 repertoires sorted from blood. Drawn from immuneACCESS, this table holds only the in-frame rearrangements with V and J called that TCRdb kept. Clones are partly lost; checked studies trace under half to an unresolved V gene and leave the rest unexplained. V and J calls and clone size are copied from that table; D and trimming were computed from the DNA. The sample includes around 190,000 clones, with approximately 53% observed a single time. Around 5% of the sample is held by the ten biggest clonotypes.

On this clone itself: Its recognized antigen is unknown. Base qualities were left out, and no much larger clone turns up one base away.

The chain was built from TRBV29-1 and TRBJ2-1, and TRBD2 matches 7 of the central bases. The receptor was isolated from a human donor in good health. Input material: CD8+ T cells sorted from blood. The encoded CDR3 is CSVRLATYNEQFF. The nucleotides are TGCAGCGTTCGACTAGCTACTTACAATGAGCAGTTCTTC.